This TCR beta chain was found in a study of T cell repertoires in cytomegalovirus infection. Overall study: Indications of both CMV infection and matching HLA type were provided by public TCR beta signatures. General study findings and limits: Summed public TCR beta family frequency identified CMV carriers bearing the relevant HLA.

In germline, CDR1 is DFQATT, CDR2 SNEGSKA (reference sequence). V lost 3 bases to trimming and J lost 0 bases; unmatched junction nucleotides: 14. The CDR3 is made up of 19 amino acids. TCRdb reprocessed the reads via MiXCR and lists one record per CDR3 protein. The sample includes some 250,000 distinct CDR3 sequences, 8% to 9.5% seen only once; the top ten take over 12%. A word on this clonotype: Its specificity is unknown.

The clonotype was recovered from a human donor in good health (CMV status not recorded). Some clones in this sample may be carry-over from other donors' samples. The genes are TRBV20-1 and TRBJ2-1, with 10 bases aligning to TRBD2. Sequencing input: PBMCs. This chain's CDR3 is CSARPGTSVRKSSYNEQFF. The CDR3 DNA is TGCAGTGCTAGGCCGGGGACTAGCGTACGGAAGAGCTCCTACAATGAGCAGTTCTTC.